A single sample is the source of the 26 T cell receptor beta chains below, sequenced in a study of T cells after yellow fever vaccination. MiXCR, run by TCRdb on the 5' RACE reads, gives a single entry per CDR3 protein. Among 620,000 or so distinct CDR3 sequences listed, 9% to 15% were seen once. The sample in question was PBMCs, obtained on the day of the yellow fever booster vaccination. The receptors here all came from a young man who received the YFV17D yellow fever vaccine.

This clonotype was picked up a small number of times. The rearrangement uses TRBV7-8 and TRBJ2-3; 9 nucleotides agree with TRBD1. CDR3 length: 14 residues. After removal of 7 bases from V and 4 bases from J, the junction contained 6 bases not matched to a gene. The germline gives CDR1 SGHVS, CDR2 FQNEAQ. The CDR3 coding sequence is TGTGCCAGCATCCTGGACAGGGGAGCAGATACGCAGTATTTT. Protein sequence: CASILDRGADTQYF. Looking up the rest from reference TRBV7-8 and TRBJ2-3 gives the full variable domain: GAGVSQSPRYKVAKRGQDVALRCDPISGHVSLFWYQQALGQGPEFLTYFQNEAQLDKSGLPSDRFFAERPEGSVSTLKIQRTQQEDSAVYLCASILDRGADTQYFGPGTRLTVL.

This clonotype was counted only a few times. V is TRBV20-1 and J is TRBJ2-7; TRBD2 matches at 10 bases. V shed 1 base and J 3 bases; nucleotides not matched to a gene: 3. Germline V gene lookup returns CDR1 DFQATT and CDR2 SNEGSKA (reference sequence). The CDR3 spans 14 residues. DNA of the CDR3: TGCAGTGCTAGAGCCGGGACTAGCGTCTACGAGCAGTACTTC. Protein sequence: CSARAGTSVYEQYF.

The V call is TRBV6-5, the J call TRBJ2-2, with 8 positions matching TRBD2. After removal of 3 bases from V and 9 bases from J, the junction contained 9 bases not matched to a gene. Germline V CDR1 and CDR2: MNHEY, SVGAGI. The CDR3 loop spans 15 amino acids. CDR3 DNA: TGTGCCAGCAGTTATGGGACTAGACGACACCGGGAGCTGTTTTTT. Protein: CASSYGTRRHRELFF.

The sample holds many counts of this clonotype. The rearrangement joins TRBV6-1 to TRBJ1-2; perhaps TRBD1 as D (6 bases). V shed 5 bases and J shed 8 bases, with 18 bases lying between them. Germline CDR1 MNHNS, CDR2 SASEGT. The CDR3 contains 14 residues. For the CDR3, the DNA is TGTGCCAGCAGTACCCCCCGGGGGGCGGAGGGCTACACCTTC. It translates to CASSTPRGAEGYTF.

V usage is TRBV12-3 or TRBV12-4 and J usage is TRBJ2-3, with D possibly called TRBD1 or TRBD2 (5 bases each). This CDR3 has 11 residues. Trimming shortened V by 10 bases and J by 7 bases, and 12 bases separated the two germline ends. CDR3 DNA: TGTGCCACGGACACGGGATATACGCAGTATTTT. This gives the protein CATDTGYTQYF.

The chain links TRBV30 to TRBJ2-7, with D perhaps being TRBD1 or TRBD2 (5 bases each). Trimming shortened V by 4 bases and J by 3 bases, and 19 bases separated the two germline ends. This CDR3 has 15 amino acids. The V gene's germline CDR1 is GTSNPN and CDR2 SVGIG (reference sequence). The DNA of the CDR3 is TGTGCCTGGATCCCGTTCTTGGGGGAAAGCTACGAGCAGTACTTC. Its translation is CAWIPFLGESYEQYF.

This clonotype appeared a single time. The rearrangement links TRBV5-6 to TRBJ1-2; D unresolved. Looked up from germline, CDR1 is SGHDT and CDR2 is YYEEEE. CDR3 length equals 14 residues. V shed 4 bases and J shed 4 bases, with 14 bases lying between them. The CDR3 region is CASSPGDGFYGYTF. The CDR3 nucleotides are TGTGCCAGCAGCCCGGGAGACGGATTCTATGGCTACACCTTC.

This rearrangement joins TRBV5-5 to TRBJ2-7; 7 bases are a match to TRBD1. The CDR3 extends over 15 amino acids. V gave up 1 base and J gave up 3 bases; unmatched junction bases: 7. In germline, CDR1 is SGHKS, CDR2 YYEKEE (reference sequence). DNA of the CDR3: TGTGCCAGCAGCTTGCTAGTGACAGGGAACTACGAGCAGTACTTC. Its protein is CASSLLVTGNYEQYF.

The chain recombines TRBV28 with TRBJ2-5; D is unresolved. Trimming took off 2 bases at V and 3 bases at J, with 10 bases between the two ends. Germline V gene sequence: CDR1 MDHEN, CDR2 SYDVKM. The CDR3 has 14 residues. CDR3 protein: CASSLEWAEETQYF. Here the CDR3 DNA reads TGTGCCAGCAGTTTAGAGTGGGCGGAAGAGACCCAGTACTTC. The whole variable domain, remainder taken from reference TRBV28 and TRBJ2-5, is DVKVTQSSRYLVKRTGEKVFLECVQDMDHENMFWYRQDPGLGLRLIYFSYDVKMKEKGDIPEGYSVSREKKERFSLILESASTNQTSMYLCASSLEWAEETQYFGPGTRLLVL.

The CDR3 spells CASSRDGGGSVRSPLHF. The CDR3, as DNA: TGTGCCAGCAGCCGCGACGGGGGGGGATCCGTACGTTCACCCCTCCACTTT. The chain recombines TRBV14 with TRBJ1-6; possible D gene TRBD1, 5 bases. V shed 4 bases and J shed 9 bases, with 22 bases lying between them. Germline lookup yields CDR1 SGHDN and CDR2 FVKESK. The CDR3 totals 17 residues. Complete variable domain (other parts from reference TRBV14 and TRBJ1-6): EAGVTQFPSHSVIEKGQTVTLRCDPISGHDNLYWYRRVMGKEIKFLLHFVKESKQDESGMPNNRFLAERTGGTYSTLKVQPAELEDSGVYFCASSRDGGGSVRSPLHFGNGTRLTVT.

The V and J genes are TRBV7-8 and TRBJ2-7, with 10 bases lining up with TRBD2. Germline CDR1 SGHVS, CDR2 FQNEAQ. The CDR3 runs 18 residues. V lost 4 bases and J lost 5; bases outside the gene matches: 17. The CDR3 sequence: CASSSTAQSSGSMNEQYF. The DNA of the CDR3 is TGTGCCAGCAGCTCCACCGCCCAGTCTAGCGGGAGTATGAACGAGCAGTACTTC.

The V gene is TRBV27, the J gene TRBJ2-4; 9 bases fit TRBD1. With V trimmed by 7 bases and J by 8 bases, 9 bases remained unmatched. The CDR3 contains 14 residues. Germline loops: CDR1 MNHEY, CDR2 SMNVEV (reference sequence). This CDR3 reads CASTGGQGVDIQYF. As DNA, the CDR3 is TGTGCCAGCACCGGGGGACAGGGTGTGGACATTCAGTACTTC.

This clonotype was seen a few times. The chain is built from TRBV12-3 or TRBV12-4 and TRBJ2-1, with 10 bases identical to TRBD2. The junction had 10 bases not matched to a gene; V was cut back by 6 bases and J by 5 bases. The CDR3 loop spans 16 amino acids. CDR3 DNA: TGTGCCAGCAGCCGGAGACGACTAGCGGGCAACAATGAGCAGTTCTTC. Translation gives CASSRRRLAGNNEQFF.

This clonotype came up a few times. The chain uses TRBV11-3 and TRBJ2-5, with a tentative D call TRBD2 (6 bases). Trimming shortened V by 4 bases and J by 3 bases, and 9 bases separated the two germline ends. Per germline, CDR1 SGHNT and CDR2 YENEEA. The CDR3 totals 13 residues. CDR3 bases: TGTGCCAGCAGCTCGGGGGTCAAAGAGACCCAGTACTTC. This translates into CASSSGVKETQYF.

This clonotype came up a few times. V and J are TRBV7-2 and TRBJ2-1, with D uncertain. The length of the CDR3 is 14 residues. Trimming took off 2 bases at V and 7 bases at J, with 12 bases between the two ends. Looked up from germline, CDR1 is SGHTA and CDR2 is FQGNSA. For the CDR3, the DNA is TGTGCCAGCAGCTTATGGAGCCCCCCGAATGAGCAGTTCTTC. This encodes CASSLWSPPNEQFF. The complete variable domain, with remaining parts taken from reference TRBV7-2 and TRBJ2-1, reads GAGVSQSPSNKVTEKGKDVELRCDPISGHTALYWYRQSLGQGLEFLIYFQGNSAPDKSGLPSDRFSAERTGGSVSTLTIQRTQQEDSAVYLCASSLWSPPNEQFFGPGTRLTVL.

This clonotype showed up just a few times. The chain couples TRBV10-3 to TRBJ2-7, with TRBD1 matching over 11 bases. V gave up 4 bases and J gave up 2 bases; unmatched junction bases: 1. This CDR3 region has 14 residues. Germline CDR1 is ENHRY and CDR2 is SYGVKD. The CDR3 here is CAISGGQGAYEQYF. CDR3 in DNA: TGTGCCATCAGTGGGGGACAGGGGGCCTACGAGCAGTACTTC.

The rearrangement links TRBV6-6 to TRBJ2-1; 10 bases agree with TRBD2. The V and J ends lost 2 bases and 7 bases, in that order; junction bases with no gene match: 8. The CDR3 is 16 residues long. Germline V CDR1 and CDR2: MNHNY, SVGAGI (reference sequence). The CDR3 protein is CASSYPLAGGANEQFF. The CDR3 DNA is TGTGCCAGCAGTTACCCCTTAGCGGGAGGAGCGAATGAGCAGTTCTTC.

This sequence joins TRBV6-2 or TRBV6-3 and TRBJ1-2, with D hard to call. There are 16 residues in the CDR3. V shed 7 bases and J shed 7 bases, with 25 bases lying between them. Germline V gene lookup returns CDR1 MNHEY and CDR2 SVGEGT. DNA of the CDR3: TGTGCCAGCAATTCTTACCCCTCGGCCGAACGGCCTGGCTACACCTTC. Translation gives CASNSYPSAERPGYTF.

This clonotype was picked up a small number of times. The chain couples TRBV6-1 to TRBJ2-7; no clear D gene. Between the trimmed V and J ends, which lost 3 bases and 5 bases, there was a span of 17 bases. CDR1 and CDR2 (germline): MNHNS, SASEGT. This CDR3 is built from 15 residues. CDR3 coding DNA: TGTGCCAGCAGTGATCTGGCGGCGGCGGTCAACGAGCAGTACTTC. Amino acids: CASSDLAAAVNEQYF.

This clonotype was observed a handful of times. The V gene is TRBV18, the J gene TRBJ2-2, with D possibly TRBD1 on 5 matching bases. CDR3 size: 15 residues. V gave up 2 bases and J gave up 0 bases, with 7 bases separating them. Per germline, CDR1 KGHSH and CDR2 LQKENI. The CDR3 sequence: CASSPRGPNTGELFF. The CDR3 DNA follows: TGTGCCAGCTCACCAAGGGGTCCGAACACCGGGGAGCTGTTTTTT.

The chain recombines TRBV7-2 with TRBJ2-5, with 9 bases lining up with TRBD1. Trimming cost V 0 bases and J 6 bases; bases outside gene matches: 8. The CDR3 sequence is 16 residues long. CDR1 SGHTA and CDR2 FQGNSA come from the germline V gene. In nucleotides, the CDR3 is TGTGCCAGCAGCTTAGCCCCCGCCGGGACAGGGAAGACCCAGTACTTC. Its protein product is CASSLAPAGTGKTQYF.

Only a few counts were recorded for this clonotype. The CDR3 loop reads CASSLLIEDGETQYF. The CDR3 DNA reads TGTGCCAGCAGTCTCCTGATTGAGGATGGAGAGACCCAGTACTTC. The rearrangement links TRBV25-1 to TRBJ2-5; D gene unclear. Germline-derived CDR1 and CDR2 are MGHDK and SYGVNS. The CDR3 is made up of 15 amino acids. The V and J ends lost 5 bases and 4 bases respectively, with 17 bases between them.

This clonotype has only a few counts. The rearrangement uses TRBV12-3 or TRBV12-4 and TRBJ2-2, with 8 bases matching TRBD1. After removal of 4 bases from V and 6 bases from J, the junction contained 4 bases not matched to a gene. The CDR3 is 14 amino acids. The CDR3 region has the DNA TGTGCCAGCAGTTCGACAGGGGTCGCCGGGGAGCTGTTTTTT. The encoded protein is CASSSTGVAGELFF.

Only a few counts were recorded for this clonotype. V usage is TRBV27 and J usage is TRBJ2-7; a possible D gene is TRBD1 (5 bases). The CDR3 covers 13 residues. Trimming cost V 8 bases and J 0 bases, with 11 bases left between them. Germline V gives CDR1 MNHEY, CDR2 SMNVEV (reference sequence). The CDR3 sequence: CASGRQSSYEQYF. DNA of the CDR3: TGTGCCAGCGGGCGACAGAGCTCCTACGAGCAGTACTTC.

This clonotype was detected a few times. The gene calls are TRBV6-1 and TRBJ2-5, with D unclear. The V gene lost 6 bases and the J gene lost 5 bases, with 16 bases spanning the gap. The CDR3 loop spans 14 amino acids. Per germline, CDR1 MNHNS and CDR2 SASEGT. DNA of the CDR3: TGTGCCAGCAGCCCCCCGGGTAGCAAGGAGACCCAGTACTTC. It specifies CASSPPGSKETQYF.

This clonotype turned up a few times. The chain recombines TRBV4-3 with TRBJ2-7, with TRBD2 matching over 9 bases. Germline-derived CDR1 and CDR2 are LGHNA and YSLEER. CDR3 length equals 18 residues. Unmatched junction bases numbered 16, after V lost 3 bases and J lost 4 bases. CDR3 sequence (DNA): TGCGCCAGCAGCCACCGATGGGTGGGTAGCGGGAGCGGTTACGAGCAGTACTTC. It yields the protein CASSHRWVGSGSGYEQYF.